This T cell receptor (beta chain) comes out of a study of CD8 T cells in Susac syndrome. This clonotype was picked up a small number of times. The V and J ends lost 3 bases and 5 bases, in that order; junction bases with no gene match: 0. CDR3 size: 13 residues. RNA amounts of roughly 0.5 to 1 ug underwent reverse transcription with random hexamers. TCRdb re-called the immunoSEQ multiplex PCR reads through MiXCR, storing one row per CDR3 protein. The table has approximately 74,000 distinct CDR3 sequences, 94% seen once; the top ten hold approximately 0.92%. The chain has TRBV12-3 or TRBV12-4 and TRBJ2-5; 10 bases agree with TRBD2. The sequenced material came from CD8+ T cells from PBMCs. The sequence came from a human donor with Susac syndrome. CDR3: CASSLGLAETQYF. For the CDR3, the DNA is TGTGCCAGCAGTTTGGGACTAGCGGAGACCCAGTACTTC.